This TCR beta chain was recovered during a study of glioma-infiltrating T cells after dendritic cell vaccination. Overall study context: Treatment, given 2003 to 2012, was autologous tumor lysate-pulsed dendritic cell vaccination. Dendritic cells derived from monocytes and pulsed with autologous tumor lysate formed the vaccine. At biweekly intervals, patients got three intradermal dendritic cell vaccine injections.

Germline loops: CDR1 MGHDK, CDR2 SYGVNS. This CDR3 has 13 amino acids. Trimming stripped 7 bases from V and 3 bases from J, with 12 bases between. The time point here: after dendritic cell vaccination, including at tumor progression/relapse. Amplification used 60 V beta primers and 13 J beta primers. TCRdb keeps only in-frame clones here, not all; method: immunoSEQ multiplex PCR. Of tens of thousands of clones in the sample, over 80% were seen once. The TCR comes from a human donor with glioblastoma. The chain is built from TRBV25-1 and TRBJ1-1; D is undetermined. The source was blood, collected after dendritic cell vaccination. In DNA form, the CDR3 reads TGTGCCAGCACGGGAAATAGGGACACTGAAGCTTTCTTT. Its protein product is CASTGNRDTEAFF.